The 9 T cell receptor beta chains given below trace back to one sample, sequenced in a study of blood T cell repertoires in COVID-19. Clones were sequenced by immunoSEQ multiplex PCR, and TCRdb holds only the in-frame ones, with some missing. The table lists about 440,000 clones, about 91% of them singletons. The sequenced sample consisted of peripheral blood. These TCRs come from a woman between 50 and 59 years old with COVID-19, enrolled during active disease.

The rearrangement joins TRBV6-5 to TRBJ1-4; 7 bases map to TRBD1. V was pared by 6 bases and J by 8 bases, with 9 bases of the junction left unmatched. The germline V gene encodes CDR1 MNHEY and CDR2 SVGAGI. CDR3 length equals 14 residues. CDR3 bases: TGTGCCAGCAGCCGCGGACAGGTCGGGGAAAAACTGTTTTTT. Translation: CASSRGQVGEKLFF.

The V and J genes are TRBV7-8 and TRBJ2-3; 7 bases map to TRBD2. This CDR3 is 14 amino acids long. With 0 bases clipped from V and 9 bases from J, the junction kept 6 bases outside the gene matches. Germline CDR1 and CDR2: SGHVS and FQNEAQ. The CDR3 is CASSLAGRGRTQYF. As DNA, the CDR3 is TGTGCCAGCAGCTTAGCGGGGCGGGGGAGGACGCAGTATTTT.

The V gene is TRBV5-1, the J gene TRBJ2-5; the match to TRBD2 covers 9 bases. Germline V gene sequence: CDR1 SGHRS, CDR2 YFSETQ. With 2 bases clipped from V and 1 base from J, the junction kept 3 bases outside the gene matches. The CDR3 runs 15 residues. The CDR3 here is CASSLAGGFQETQYF. Here the CDR3 DNA reads TGCGCCAGCAGCTTAGCGGGGGGCTTCCAAGAGACCCAGTACTTC.

The J gene is TRBJ2-1, the V gene TRBV5-4; 9 bases are a match to TRBD2. Per germline, CDR1 SGHNT and CDR2 YYREEE (reference sequence). CDR3 size: 15 residues. V gave up 4 bases and J gave up 7 bases; unmatched junction bases: 9. DNA for the CDR3: TGTGCCAGCAGCAGAACAACTAGCGGGCTAAATGAGCAGTTCTTC. Translating it yields CASSRTTSGLNEQFF. Drawing the rest from reference TRBV5-4 and TRBJ2-1, the complete variable domain is ETGVTQSPTHLIKTRGQQVTLRCSSQSGHNTVSWYQQALGQGPQFIFQYYREEENGRGNFPPRFSGLQFPNYSSELNVNALELDDSALYLCASSRTTSGLNEQFFGPGTRLTVL.

This clone was counted a single time. The J gene is TRBJ1-1, the V gene TRBV6-5; maybe TRBD1 (5 bases). In germline, CDR1 is MNHEY, CDR2 SVGAGI. This CDR3 has 13 amino acids. V lost 9 bases and J 11 bases, leaving 22 bases between the germline ends. The CDR3 is CASIRDGQGGAFF. The DNA of the CDR3 is TGTGCCAGTATCCGGGACGGCCAAGGAGGGGCTTTCTTT.

Worth noting for this clone: It is likely a read error, because the conserved phenylalanine at the end of the CDR3 is missing. The limits of the CDR3 on the DNA are not certain, so only TCRdb's listed CDR3 is given. The chain combines TRBV20-1 with TRBJ2-7; the table gives TRBD2 as D, unverified against the DNA. The germline gives CDR1 DFQATT, CDR2 SNEGSKA (reference sequence). The CDR3 spans 8 amino acids, including both terminal residues. The CDR3 spells CSAQAGDP.

V and J are TRBV9 and TRBJ2-2, with D perhaps TRBD2 (5 bases). This CDR3 contains 16 residues. Germline CDR1 SGDLS, CDR2 YYNGEE. The V and J ends lost 4 bases and 0 bases respectively, with 13 bases between them. CDR3 loop: CASSPSGRPNTGELFF. The CDR3 coding sequence is TGTGCCAGCAGCCCATCGGGGAGACCGAACACCGGGGAGCTGTTTTTT. Full variable domain (outside the CDR3, taken from reference TRBV9 and TRBJ2-2): DSGVTQTPKHLITATGQRVTLRCSPRSGDLSVYWYQQSLDQGLQFLIQYYNGEERAKGNILERFSAQQFPDLHSELNLSSLELGDSALYFCASSPSGRPNTGELFFGEGSRLTVL.

This rearrangement joins TRBV5-4 to TRBJ1-2; 8 positions agree with TRBD1. V gave up 9 bases and J gave up 5 bases; unmatched junction bases: 9. Germline loops: CDR1 SGHNT, CDR2 YYREEE (reference sequence). The CDR3 has 13 residues. Written as DNA, the CDR3 is TGTGCCACAAACCGGGACAGGACGTATGGCTACACCTTC. This sequence encodes CATNRDRTYGYTF.

The rearrangement joins TRBV3-1 (or the pseudogene TRBV3-2) to TRBJ1-2, with 7 positions matching TRBD1. The J segment lost 8 bases and the V segment lost 3 bases, leaving 6 bases of the junction unmatched. Per germline, CDR1 LGHDT and CDR2 YNNKEL (reference sequence). The CDR3 runs 13 residues. The CDR3 coding sequence is TGTGCCAGCAGCCATTACAACAGGGGCGGCTACACCTTC. Amino acids: CASSHYNRGGYTF.